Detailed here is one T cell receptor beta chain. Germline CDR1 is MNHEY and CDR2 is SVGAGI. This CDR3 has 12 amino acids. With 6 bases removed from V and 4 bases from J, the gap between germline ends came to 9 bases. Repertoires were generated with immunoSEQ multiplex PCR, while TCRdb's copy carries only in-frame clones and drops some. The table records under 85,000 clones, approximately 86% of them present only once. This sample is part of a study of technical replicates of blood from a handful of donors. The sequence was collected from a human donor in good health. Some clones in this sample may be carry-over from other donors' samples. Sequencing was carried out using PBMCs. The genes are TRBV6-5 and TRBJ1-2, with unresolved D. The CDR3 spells CASSLVGYGYTF. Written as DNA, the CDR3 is TGTGCCAGCAGCTTGGTCGGCTATGGCTACACCTTC.